This T cell receptor (beta chain) was observed in a study of CD8 T cells in ankylosing spondylitis. The germline CDR1 and CDR2 sequences are DFQATT and SNEGSKA (reference sequence). The CDR3 is 13 amino acids. V was cut by 8 bases and J by 0 bases, with 11 bases left in between. Findings of the study overall: Ankylosing spondylitis blood seemed to carry a telltale TCR beta motif made of about 8 highly homologous variants. Significant enrichment of disease-linked clones was reportedly seen in matched ankylosing spondylitis synovial fluid. Reports of some motif variants in reactive arthritis synovial fluid and blood predate this one.

Making the TCR beta libraries involved quantitative 5'-RACE with molecular barcodes. TCRdb re-derived calls from the 5' RACE reads in MiXCR, one entry per CDR3 protein. Of a few hundred thousand distinct CDR3 sequences in the sample, over 9.5% were seen once. The sample holds a few counts of this clonotype. The antigen is undetermined. J is TRBJ2-1 and V is TRBV20-1, with D possibly TRBD2 on 6 matching bases. This sequence was found in a male donor with ankylosing spondylitis. The specimen sequenced was blood, either unsorted or a sorted T cell fraction (not recorded which). CDR3: CSSSSVSYNEQFF. The CDR3 DNA is TGCAGTTCCTCTAGCGTCTCCTACAATGAGCAGTTCTTC.